The 6 T cell receptor beta chains listed next were all sequenced from one sample in a study of blood T cell repertoires in COVID-19. The assay was immunoSEQ multiplex PCR, and TCRdb's table has in-frame clones only and misses some. Counted here are around 29,000 clones, around 91% occurring once; the ten biggest clones make up roughly 9.1%. Sequenced: peripheral blood. Receptors were obtained from a man aged 55 to 70 with acute or convalescent COVID-19.

This chain connects TRBV12-3 or TRBV12-4 to TRBJ2-7; possibly TRBD2 for D (6 bases). The CDR3 covers 13 residues. V lost 10 bases, J lost 6 bases, and 19 bases lay in between. CDR3 region: CATSRGNLAEQYF. In DNA, the CDR3 is TGTGCCACCTCCCGGGGGAACCTTGCCGAGCAGTACTTC.

The chain employs TRBV2 and TRBJ2-7, with 9 bases aligning to TRBD1. The ends lost 4 bases at V and 5 bases at J; junction bases unmatched: 6. The CDR3 has 14 residues. Germline V CDR1 and CDR2: SNHLY, FYNNEI. The CDR3 loop reads CASSVGQGYHEQYF. Here the CDR3 DNA reads TGTGCCAGCAGTGTGGGACAGGGCTACCACGAGCAGTACTTC.

This chain joins TRBV11-2 and TRBJ2-1; 10 nucleotides line up with TRBD2. V lost 4 bases, J lost 2 bases, and 5 bases stayed unmatched. The CDR3 consists of 16 residues. The germline V gene has CDR1 SGHAT and CDR2 FQNNGV. CDR3 DNA: TGTGCCAGCAGCTCGACCGGGACTAGCGCCTACAATGAGCAGTTCTTC. It is translated as CASSSTGTSAYNEQFF.

The chain is built from TRBV11-3 and TRBJ1-6, with a possible D match to TRBD1 (5 bases). The V end was cut by 8 bases, the J end by 9 bases, with 17 bases between. Looked up from germline, CDR1 is SGHNT and CDR2 is YENEEA. CDR3 length equals 14 residues. CDR3 sequence: CASGASTSLSPLHF. CDR3 in DNA: TGTGCCAGCGGGGCGTCGACATCGCTTTCACCCCTCCACTTT.

V is TRBV7-2 and J is TRBJ1-2; the D gene is possibly TRBD1 (5 bases). CDR1 is SGHTA and CDR2 is FQGNSA in the germline V gene. CDR3 size: 16 residues. Trimming left V 1 base short and J 8 bases short, with 20 bases between. CDR3 nucleotide sequence: TGTGCCAGCAGCTTAGTGGCAGGGTGGTATGCGGGAGGCTACACCTTC. Its translation: CASSLVAGWYAGGYTF.

The CDR3 sequence: CASSQETGPYEQYF. The CDR3 DNA reads as TGTGCCAGCAGCCAAGAGACAGGCCCCTACGAGCAGTACTTC. V and J are TRBV4-2 and TRBJ2-7, with TRBD1 as a possible D gene (6 bases). This CDR3 has 14 amino acids. Trimming cost V 0 bases and J 2 bases, with 8 bases left between them. The V gene's germline CDR1 is LGHNA and CDR2 YNFKEQ.